This note documents a single T cell receptor (beta chain) sequence. Its specificity is not known. This sample is drawn from a study of T cell responses to AZD1222 COVID-19 vaccine. About the study: Researchers grouped second doses given at about 4 or about 12 weeks into one pool. Study observations and caveats: All repertoire sampling was performed exclusively after the peak T cell response. White British donors predominated, females outnumbered males, and clonal diversity was possibly underestimated.

The data were produced by immunoSEQ multiplex PCR, yet TCRdb's version contains in-frame clones alone and is incomplete. The sample carries some 150,000 clones, approximately 93% recorded once. The V gene end was trimmed by 4 bases and the J gene end by 0 bases; junction bases not matched to a gene: 7. The germline V gene has CDR1 SGHDT and CDR2 YYEEEE. The CDR3 covers 15 residues. The TCR sequence derives from an adult in good health. This chain joins TRBV5-6 and TRBJ2-7; 7 bases map to TRBD1. The specimen comprised peripheral blood, sampled on day 0 of AZD1222 vaccination. The CDR3 here is CASSPQTGLSYEQYF. The CDR3, as DNA: TGTGCCAGCAGCCCCCAGACAGGGCTCTCCTACGAGCAGTACTTC.